This T cell receptor beta chain was profiled in a study of Graves' ophthalmopathy and Graves' hyperthyroidism. V lost 2 bases and J lost 6, with 13 bases in between. CDR3 length equals 14 residues. From germline, CDR1 is KGHSH and CDR2 LQKENI. This clonotype has a count of ten or more. Its antigen is still unknown. RNA transcripts provided the template for amplifying TCR beta CDR3 regions. First-round RT-PCR employed HTBI primers, with a second-round multiplex PCR after it. Each CDR3 protein is one row after TCRdb ran MiXCR on the multiplex PCR reads. The sample includes about 400,000 distinct CDR3 sequences, 20% to 25% of them seen just once. The study's findings and limits: A majority of expanded thyroid clonotypes exceeding 0.001 frequency were likewise present in blood. A model built from 13 signatures distinguished ophthalmopathy from stable hyperthyroidism with about 86% sensitivity and about 80% specificity.

Sequenced input: peripheral blood. This sequence was found in a woman between 18 and 29 years old with stable Graves' hyperthyroidism. The V and J genes are TRBV18 and TRBJ1-2; D possibly corresponds to TRBD1 (5 bases). The chain's CDR3 is CASSPGSGYDGYTF. The CDR3, as DNA: TGTGCCAGCTCACCAGGATCAGGGTACGATGGCTACACCTTC. The full variable domain, rest sourced from reference TRBV18 and TRBJ1-2, is NAGVMQNPRHLVRRRGQEARLRCSPMKGHSHVYWYRQLPEEGLKFMVYLQKENIIDESGMPKERFSAEFPKEGPSILRIQQVVRGDSAAYFCASSPGSGYDGYTFGSGTRLTVV.